This TCR beta chain was recovered during a study of cytomegalovirus exposure and HLA in healthy donors. Clones were read by immunoSEQ multiplex PCR, and TCRdb kept only the in-frame ones, dropping some. The sample lists roughly 270,000 clones, roughly 88% occurring once. V lost 3 bases to trimming and J lost 2 bases, with 16 bases between them. Germline lookup yields CDR1 SGHDT and CDR2 YYEEEE. The CDR3 consists of 16 residues. V and J are TRBV5-6 and TRBJ2-3, with D maybe TRBD1 (7 bases). This receptor was taken from a woman aged 18-29 years in good health and CMV-seronegative. The sample comprised PBMCs. In DNA, the CDR3 is TGTGCCAGCAGCTGGGGCAGGGGGAGGAACACAGATACGCAGTATTTT. Translated: CASSWGRGRNTDTQYF.